The present TCR beta chain was sequenced within a study of control samples from healthy donors and cancer patients. J lost 5 bases, V lost 2 bases, and 9 bases had no gene match. The germline V gene has CDR1 SGHTA and CDR2 FQGNSA. The CDR3 is 16 residues long. Assay used: immunoSEQ multiplex PCR; TCRdb lists only in-frame clones, some missing. The sample lists 150,000 to 200,000 clones, 85% to 95% occurring once. The chain recombines TRBV7-2 with TRBJ1-2; 9 bases map to TRBD1. The TCR was taken from a woman between 18 and 30 years old in good health. Input material: blood. The DNA of the CDR3 is TGTGCCAGCAGCTTACGAATTTCGGGACAGGGATATGGCTACACCTTC. It yields the protein CASSLRISGQGYGYTF.